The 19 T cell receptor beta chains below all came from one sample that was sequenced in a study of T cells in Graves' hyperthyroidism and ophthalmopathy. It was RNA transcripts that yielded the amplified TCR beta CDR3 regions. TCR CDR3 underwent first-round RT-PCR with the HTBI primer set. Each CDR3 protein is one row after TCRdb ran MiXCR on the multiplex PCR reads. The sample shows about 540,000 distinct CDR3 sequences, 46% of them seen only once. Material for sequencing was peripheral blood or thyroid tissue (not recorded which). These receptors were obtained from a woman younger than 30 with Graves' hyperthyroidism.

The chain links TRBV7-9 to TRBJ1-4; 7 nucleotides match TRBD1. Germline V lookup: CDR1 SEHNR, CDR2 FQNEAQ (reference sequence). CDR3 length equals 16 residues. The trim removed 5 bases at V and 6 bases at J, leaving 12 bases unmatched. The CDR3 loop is CASSPLQGVQDEKLFF. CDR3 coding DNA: TGTGCCAGCAGCCCTCTTCAGGGGGTTCAAGATGAAAAACTGTTTTTT.

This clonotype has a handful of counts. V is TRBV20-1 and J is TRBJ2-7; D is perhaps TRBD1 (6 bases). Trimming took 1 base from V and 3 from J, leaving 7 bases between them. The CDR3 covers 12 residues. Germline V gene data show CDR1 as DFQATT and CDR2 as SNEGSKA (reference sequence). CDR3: CSARAQGYEQYF. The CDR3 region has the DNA TGCAGTGCTAGAGCACAGGGCTACGAGCAGTACTTC.

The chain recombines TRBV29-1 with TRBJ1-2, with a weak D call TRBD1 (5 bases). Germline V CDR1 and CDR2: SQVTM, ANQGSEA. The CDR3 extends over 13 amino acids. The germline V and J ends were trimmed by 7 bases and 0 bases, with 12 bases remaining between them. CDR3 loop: CSAAGAPNYGYTF. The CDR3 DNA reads TGCAGCGCAGCCGGGGCACCTAACTATGGCTACACCTTC.

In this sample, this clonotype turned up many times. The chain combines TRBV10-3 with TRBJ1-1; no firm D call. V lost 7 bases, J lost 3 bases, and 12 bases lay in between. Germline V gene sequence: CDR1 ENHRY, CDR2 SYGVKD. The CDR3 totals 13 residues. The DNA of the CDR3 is TGTGCCATCAATATGGACGGGGACACTGAAGCTTTCTTT. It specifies CAINMDGDTEAFF.

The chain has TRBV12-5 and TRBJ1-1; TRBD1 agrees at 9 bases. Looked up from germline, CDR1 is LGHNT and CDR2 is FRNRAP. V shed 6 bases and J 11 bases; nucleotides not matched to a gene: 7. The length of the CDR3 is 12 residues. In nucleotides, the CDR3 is TGTGCTAGTGGCCTAAACAGGGGGCGGGCTTTCTTT. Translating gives CASGLNRGRAFF.

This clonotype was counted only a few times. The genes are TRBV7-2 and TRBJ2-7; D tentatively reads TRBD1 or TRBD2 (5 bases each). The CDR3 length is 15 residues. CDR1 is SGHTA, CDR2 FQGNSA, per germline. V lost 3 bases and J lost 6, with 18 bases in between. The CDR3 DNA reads TGTGCCAGCAGCTTCCGCCGGGGCACGACTGTCGAGCAGTACTTC. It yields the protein CASSFRRGTTVEQYF.

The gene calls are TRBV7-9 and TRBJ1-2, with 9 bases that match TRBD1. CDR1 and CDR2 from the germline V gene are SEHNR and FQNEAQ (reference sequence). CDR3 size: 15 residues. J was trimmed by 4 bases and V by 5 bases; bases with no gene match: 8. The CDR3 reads CASSKPGQGSYGYTF. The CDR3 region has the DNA TGTGCCAGCAGCAAACCGGGACAGGGTTCCTATGGCTACACCTTC.

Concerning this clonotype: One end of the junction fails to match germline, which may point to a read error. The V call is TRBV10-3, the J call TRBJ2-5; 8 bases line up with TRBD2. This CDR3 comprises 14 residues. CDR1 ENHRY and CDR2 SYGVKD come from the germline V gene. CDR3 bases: TGTGCCACCGGCGGGAGGAGGGCCCAAAAGACCCAGTACTTC. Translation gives CATGGRRAQKTQYF.

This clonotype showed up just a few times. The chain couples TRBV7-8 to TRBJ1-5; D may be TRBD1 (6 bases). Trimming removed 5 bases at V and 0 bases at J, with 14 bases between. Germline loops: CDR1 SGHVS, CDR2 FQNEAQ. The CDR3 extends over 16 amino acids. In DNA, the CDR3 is TGTGCCAGCAGCCGGAGTGACAGGTATAGCAATCAGCCCCAGCATTTT. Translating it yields CASSRSDRYSNQPQHF.

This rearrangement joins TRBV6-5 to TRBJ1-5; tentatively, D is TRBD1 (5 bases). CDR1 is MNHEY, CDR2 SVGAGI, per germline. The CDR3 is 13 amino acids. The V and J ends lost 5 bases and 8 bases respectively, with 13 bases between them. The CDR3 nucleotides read TGTGCCAGCAGTGGACGGGACGCGGAGCCCCAGCATTTT. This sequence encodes CASSGRDAEPQHF.

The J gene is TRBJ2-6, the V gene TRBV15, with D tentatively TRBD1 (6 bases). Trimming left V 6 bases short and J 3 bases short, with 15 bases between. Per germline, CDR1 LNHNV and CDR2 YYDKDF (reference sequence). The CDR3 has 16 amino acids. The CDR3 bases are TGTGCCACCAGTGATGGACAGAACTATGGGGCCAACGTCCTGACTTTC. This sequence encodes CATSDGQNYGANVLTF.

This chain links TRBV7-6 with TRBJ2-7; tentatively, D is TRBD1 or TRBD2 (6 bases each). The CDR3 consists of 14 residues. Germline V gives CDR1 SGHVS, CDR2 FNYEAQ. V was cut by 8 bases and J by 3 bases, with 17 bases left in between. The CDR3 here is CASEGVGGSYEQYF. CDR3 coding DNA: TGTGCCAGCGAGGGGGTGGGAGGAAGCTACGAGCAGTACTTC.

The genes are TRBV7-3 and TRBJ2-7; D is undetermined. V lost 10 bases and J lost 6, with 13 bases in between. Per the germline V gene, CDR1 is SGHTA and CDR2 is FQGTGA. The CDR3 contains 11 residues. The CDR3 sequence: CATTGFAEQYF. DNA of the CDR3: TGTGCCACCACTGGTTTTGCCGAGCAGTACTTC.

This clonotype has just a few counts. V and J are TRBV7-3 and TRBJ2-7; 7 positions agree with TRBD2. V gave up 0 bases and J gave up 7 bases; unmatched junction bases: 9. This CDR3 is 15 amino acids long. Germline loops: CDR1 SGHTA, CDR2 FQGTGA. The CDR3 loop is CASSLTGTTFGEQYF. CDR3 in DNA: TGTGCCAGCAGCTTAACCGGGACTACCTTTGGGGAGCAGTACTTC.

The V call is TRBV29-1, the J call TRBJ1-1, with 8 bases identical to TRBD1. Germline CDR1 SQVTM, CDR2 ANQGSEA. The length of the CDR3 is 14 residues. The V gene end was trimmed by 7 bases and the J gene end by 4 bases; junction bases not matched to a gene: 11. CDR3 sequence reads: CSALPGQGITEAFF. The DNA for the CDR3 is TGCAGCGCTCTCCCCGGACAGGGAATCACTGAAGCTTTCTTT.

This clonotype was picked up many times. The CDR3 region is CSVEAQDGYTF. In DNA form, the CDR3 reads TGCAGCGTTGAGGCCCAGGATGGCTACACCTTC. The chain couples TRBV29-1 to TRBJ1-2; D ambiguous. This CDR3 contains 11 residues. CDR1 and CDR2 from the germline V gene are SQVTM and ANQGSEA. With 3 bases removed from V and 6 bases from J, the gap between germline ends came to 8 bases.

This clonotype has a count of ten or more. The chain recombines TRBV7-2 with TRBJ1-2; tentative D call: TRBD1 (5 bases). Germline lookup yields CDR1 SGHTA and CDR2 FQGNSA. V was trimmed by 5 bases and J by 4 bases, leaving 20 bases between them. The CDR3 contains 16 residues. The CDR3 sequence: CASSPWAGQLSYGYTF. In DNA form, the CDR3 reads TGTGCCAGCAGCCCGTGGGCAGGGCAATTGAGCTATGGCTACACCTTC.

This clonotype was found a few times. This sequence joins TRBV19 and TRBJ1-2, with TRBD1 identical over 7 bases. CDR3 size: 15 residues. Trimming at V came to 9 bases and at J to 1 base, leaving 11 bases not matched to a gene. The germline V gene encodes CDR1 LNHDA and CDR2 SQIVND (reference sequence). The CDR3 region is CASRKEGASNYGYTF. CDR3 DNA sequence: TGTGCCAGCCGTAAGGAGGGGGCAAGTAACTATGGCTACACCTTC.

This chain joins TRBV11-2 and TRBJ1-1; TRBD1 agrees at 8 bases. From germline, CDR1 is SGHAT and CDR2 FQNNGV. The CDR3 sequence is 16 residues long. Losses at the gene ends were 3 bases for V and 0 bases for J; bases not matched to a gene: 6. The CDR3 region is CASSLFTGGMNTEAFF. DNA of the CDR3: TGTGCCAGCAGCTTGTTTACAGGGGGTATGAACACTGAAGCTTTCTTT.